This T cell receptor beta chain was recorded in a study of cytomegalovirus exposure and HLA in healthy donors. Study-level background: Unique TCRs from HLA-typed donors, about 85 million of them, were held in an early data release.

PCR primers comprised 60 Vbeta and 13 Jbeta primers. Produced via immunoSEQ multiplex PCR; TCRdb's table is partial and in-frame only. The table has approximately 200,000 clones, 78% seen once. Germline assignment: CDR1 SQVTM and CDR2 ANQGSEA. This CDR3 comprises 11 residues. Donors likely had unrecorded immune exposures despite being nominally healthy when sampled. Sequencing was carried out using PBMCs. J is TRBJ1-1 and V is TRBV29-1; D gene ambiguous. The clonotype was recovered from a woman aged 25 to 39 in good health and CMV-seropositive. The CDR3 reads CSYSLNTEAFF. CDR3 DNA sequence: TGCAGTTATAGCCTGAACACTGAAGCTTTCTTT.